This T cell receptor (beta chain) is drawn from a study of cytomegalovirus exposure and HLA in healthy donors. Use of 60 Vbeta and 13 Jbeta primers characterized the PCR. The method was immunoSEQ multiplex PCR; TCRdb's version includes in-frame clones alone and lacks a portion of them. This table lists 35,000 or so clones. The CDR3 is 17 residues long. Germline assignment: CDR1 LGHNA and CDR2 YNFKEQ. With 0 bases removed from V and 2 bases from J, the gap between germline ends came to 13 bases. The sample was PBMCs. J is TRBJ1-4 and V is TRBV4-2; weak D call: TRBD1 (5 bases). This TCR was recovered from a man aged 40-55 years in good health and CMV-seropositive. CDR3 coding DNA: TGTGCCAGCAGCCAAGAGACGGGGGGAAACACTAATGAAAAACTGTTTTTT. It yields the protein CASSQETGGNTNEKLFF.